Shown below are 9 T cell receptor beta chains from a single sample sequenced in a study of CD8+ T cells in alopecia areata. Isolated RNA was reverse transcribed into cDNA used as the sequencing template. The repertoire was sequenced with immunoSEQ multiplex PCR; TCRdb's copy has only in-frame clones and lacks some. Of approximately 150,000 clones in the sample, approximately 65% are singletons; the top ten hold over 10%. Sequencing used CD8+ T cells sorted from blood, obtained at week 0. These receptor sequences come from a human donor with alopecia areata.

V and J are TRBV5-1 and TRBJ1-2; D is unresolved. Trimming shortened V by 3 bases and J by 4 bases, and 10 bases separated the two germline ends. Germline V gives CDR1 SGHRS, CDR2 YFSETQ. CDR3 size: 13 residues. In nucleotides, the CDR3 is TGCGCCAGCAGCTCGGACGAGGTCTATGGCTACACCTTC. Its translation: CASSSDEVYGYTF.

In this sample, this clone turned up a few times. The genes are TRBV9 and TRBJ2-7, with 7 positions matching TRBD1. From germline, CDR1 is SGDLS and CDR2 YYNGEE. V shed 4 bases and J 4 bases; nucleotides not matched to a gene: 8. The CDR3 is 14 amino acids. The CDR3 nucleotides read TGTGCCAGCAGCAGCCGACAGGGTATATACGAGCAGTACTTC. It translates to CASSSRQGIYEQYF. Full variable domain (missing parts from reference TRBV9 and TRBJ2-7): DSGVTQTPKHLITATGQRVTLRCSPRSGDLSVYWYQQSLDQGLQFLIQYYNGEERAKGNILERFSAQQFPDLHSELNLSSLELGDSALYFCASSSRQGIYEQYFGPGTRLTVT.

The chain joins TRBV5-1 to TRBJ2-2, with D perhaps matching TRBD1 or TRBD2 (5 bases each). Trimming took off 3 bases at V and 3 bases at J, with 12 bases between the two ends. The CDR3 spans 15 residues. From germline, CDR1 is SGHRS and CDR2 YFSETQ. The CDR3 is CASSSEGPYTGELFF. The CDR3 nucleotides are TGCGCCAGCAGCTCCGAGGGACCGTACACCGGGGAGCTGTTTTTT.

This chain uses TRBV7-8 with TRBJ2-2, with D hard to call. The CDR3 has 16 residues. Germline V lookup: CDR1 SGHVS, CDR2 FQNEAQ. V lost 3 bases and J 2 bases, leaving 13 bases between the germline ends. CDR3 sequence reads: CASSFGSPSNTGELFF. In nucleotides, the CDR3 is TGTGCCAGCAGCTTCGGGTCCCCCTCCAACACCGGGGAGCTGTTTTTT. Full variable domain (rest looked up from reference TRBV7-8 and TRBJ2-2): GAGVSQSPRYKVAKRGQDVALRCDPISGHVSLFWYQQALGQGPEFLTYFQNEAQLDKSGLPSDRFFAERPEGSVSTLKIQRTQQEDSAVYLCASSFGSPSNTGELFFGEGSRLTVL.

V is TRBV15 and J is TRBJ2-5; D is unclear. Trimming pared 1 base from V and 4 bases from J, leaving 1 base between. CDR3 length: 11 amino acids. Germline lookup yields CDR1 LNHNV and CDR2 YYDKDF (reference sequence). As DNA, the CDR3 is TGTGCCACCAGCAGAGGAGAGACCCAGTACTTC. The encoded protein is CATSRGETQYF.

The V call is TRBV29-1, the J call TRBJ2-2, with D perhaps being TRBD1 or TRBD2 (5 bases each). The CDR3 totals 13 residues. V was clipped by 6 bases and J by 7 bases, with 15 bases between them. Germline assignment: CDR1 SQVTM and CDR2 ANQGSEA. DNA for the CDR3: TGCAGCGTGTCCGGGGCTAGGGACGGGGAGCTGTTTTTT. Its translation is CSVSGARDGELFF.

The V call is TRBV9, the J call TRBJ2-3, with D unresolved. This CDR3 is 15 amino acids long. V dropped 0 bases and J dropped 1 base, with 9 bases sitting between them. CDR1 and CDR2 from the germline V gene are SGDLS and YYNGEE. CDR3 loop: CASSVGVARTDTQYF. CDR3 bases: TGTGCCAGCAGCGTAGGGGTTGCGCGCACAGATACGCAGTATTTT.

This clone was seen just once. This chain connects TRBV29-1 to TRBJ1-2, with D possibly being TRBD1 (5 bases). Trimming shortened V by 6 bases and J by 7 bases, and 18 bases separated the two germline ends. Looked up from germline, CDR1 is SQVTM and CDR2 is ANQGSEA. The CDR3 runs 13 residues. This CDR3 reads CSVEEGRGAGYTF. The CDR3 DNA is TGCAGCGTGGAGGAGGGGAGGGGAGCTGGCTACACCTTC.

This chain links TRBV27 with TRBJ2-5, with 11 nucleotides matching TRBD1. CDR3 length: 14 amino acids. The germline V gene encodes CDR1 MNHEY and CDR2 SMNVEV (reference sequence). Losses at the gene ends were 8 bases for V and 4 bases for J; bases not matched to a gene: 6. The CDR3 spells CASADRGRVETQYF. The CDR3 DNA follows: TGTGCCAGCGCGGACAGGGGGCGCGTAGAGACCCAGTACTTC.